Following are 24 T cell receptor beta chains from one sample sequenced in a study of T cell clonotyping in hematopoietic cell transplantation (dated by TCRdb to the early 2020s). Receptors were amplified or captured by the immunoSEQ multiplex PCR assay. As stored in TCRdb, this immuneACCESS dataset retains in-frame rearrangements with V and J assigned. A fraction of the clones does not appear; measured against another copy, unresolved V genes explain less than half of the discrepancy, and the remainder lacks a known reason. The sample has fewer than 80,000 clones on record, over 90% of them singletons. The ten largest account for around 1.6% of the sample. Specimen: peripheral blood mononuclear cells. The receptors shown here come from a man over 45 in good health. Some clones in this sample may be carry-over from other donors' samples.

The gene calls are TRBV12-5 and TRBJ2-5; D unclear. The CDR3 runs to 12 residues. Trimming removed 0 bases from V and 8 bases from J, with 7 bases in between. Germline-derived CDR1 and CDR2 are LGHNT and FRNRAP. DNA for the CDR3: TGTGCTAGTGGTTTGGTAAAGGGAACCCAGTACTTC. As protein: CASGLVKGTQYF.

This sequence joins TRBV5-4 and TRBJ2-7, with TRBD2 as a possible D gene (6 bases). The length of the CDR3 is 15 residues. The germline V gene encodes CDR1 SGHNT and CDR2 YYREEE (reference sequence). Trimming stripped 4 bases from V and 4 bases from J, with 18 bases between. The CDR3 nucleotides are TGTGCCAGCAGCCCACCAGCAGGAGGGCGATACGAGCAGTACTTC. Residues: CASSPPAGGRYEQYF.

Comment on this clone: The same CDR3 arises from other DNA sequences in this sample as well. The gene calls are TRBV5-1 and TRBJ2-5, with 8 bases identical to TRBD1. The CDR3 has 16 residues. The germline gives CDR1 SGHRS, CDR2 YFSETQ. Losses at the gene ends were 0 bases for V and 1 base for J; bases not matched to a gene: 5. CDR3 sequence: CASSLGVGQGQETQYF. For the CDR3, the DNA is TGCGCCAGCAGCTTGGGTGTTGGACAGGGCCAAGAGACCCAGTACTTC.

As DNA, the CDR3 is TGTGCCAGCAGTCGATCCTCGGACAGGGATTCACCCCTCCACTTT. This codes for CASSRSSDRDSPLHF. This sequence joins TRBV6-5 and TRBJ1-6; 8 bases line up with TRBD1. Germline assignment: CDR1 MNHEY and CDR2 SVGAGI. Germline trimming cut 5 bases from V and 8 bases from J; bases unmatched to any gene: 8. This CDR3 contains 15 residues.

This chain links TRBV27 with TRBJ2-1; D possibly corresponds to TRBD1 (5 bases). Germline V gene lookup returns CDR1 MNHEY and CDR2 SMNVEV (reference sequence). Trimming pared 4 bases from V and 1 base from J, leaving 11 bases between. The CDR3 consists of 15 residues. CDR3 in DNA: TGTGCCAGCAGTTGGGGCATGCAATCCTACAATGAGCAGTTCTTC. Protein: CASSWGMQSYNEQFF.

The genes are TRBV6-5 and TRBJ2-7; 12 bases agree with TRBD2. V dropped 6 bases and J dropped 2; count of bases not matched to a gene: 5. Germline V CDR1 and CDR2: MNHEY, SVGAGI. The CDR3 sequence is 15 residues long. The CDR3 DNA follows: TGTGCCAGCAGCCAAAGGACTAGCGGGACCTACGAGCAGTACTTC. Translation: CASSQRTSGTYEQYF.

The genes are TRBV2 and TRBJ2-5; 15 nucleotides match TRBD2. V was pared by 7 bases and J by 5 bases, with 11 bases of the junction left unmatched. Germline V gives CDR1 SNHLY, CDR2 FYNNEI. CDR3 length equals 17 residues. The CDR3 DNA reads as TGTGCCAGCATGGCCGGACTAGCGGGGGGGCGATGGGAGACCCAGTACTTC. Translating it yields CASMAGLAGGRWETQYF.

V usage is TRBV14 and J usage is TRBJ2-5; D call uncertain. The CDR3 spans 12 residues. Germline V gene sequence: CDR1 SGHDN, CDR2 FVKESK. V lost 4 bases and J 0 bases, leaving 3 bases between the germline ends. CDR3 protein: CASSRYQETQYF. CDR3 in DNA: TGTGCCAGCAGCCGATACCAAGAGACCCAGTACTTC.

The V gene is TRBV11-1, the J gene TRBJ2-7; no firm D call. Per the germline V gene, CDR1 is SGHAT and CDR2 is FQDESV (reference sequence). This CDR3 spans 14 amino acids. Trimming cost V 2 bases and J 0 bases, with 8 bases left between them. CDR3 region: CASSLPTGSYEQYF. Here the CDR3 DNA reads TGTGCCAGCAGCTTACCGACTGGCTCCTACGAGCAGTACTTC.

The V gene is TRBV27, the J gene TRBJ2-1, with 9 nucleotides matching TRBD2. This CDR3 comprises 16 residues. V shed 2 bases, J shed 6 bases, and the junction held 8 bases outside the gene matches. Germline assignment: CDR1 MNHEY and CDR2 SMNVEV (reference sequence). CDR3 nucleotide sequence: TGTGCCAGCAGTTTAAGGTGGGCGGGGGGGCTCAATGAGCAGTTCTTC. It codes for CASSLRWAGGLNEQFF.

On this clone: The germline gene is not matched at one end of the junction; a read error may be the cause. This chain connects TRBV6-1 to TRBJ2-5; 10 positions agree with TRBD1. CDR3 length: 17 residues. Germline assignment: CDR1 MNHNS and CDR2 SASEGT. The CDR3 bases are TGTGCCATCAGTGCGTATTCCGGGACAGGGGACCAAGAGACCCAGTACTTC. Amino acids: CAISAYSGTGDQETQYF.

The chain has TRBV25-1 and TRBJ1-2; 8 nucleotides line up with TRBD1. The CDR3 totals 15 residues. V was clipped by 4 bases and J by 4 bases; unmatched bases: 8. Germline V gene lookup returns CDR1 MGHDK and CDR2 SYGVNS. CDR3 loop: CASSGQGSTLYGYTF. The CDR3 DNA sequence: TGTGCCAGCAGTGGACAGGGGTCTACCCTCTATGGCTACACCTTC.

CDR3 sequence reads: CASSLEGTNEKLFF. In DNA form, the CDR3 reads TGTGCCAGCAGCTTGGAGGGAACTAATGAAAAACTGTTTTTT. The chain recombines TRBV5-4 with TRBJ1-4; D is ambiguous. Germline loops: CDR1 SGHNT, CDR2 YYREEE (reference sequence). CDR3 length equals 14 residues. Trimming took 0 bases from V and 1 from J, leaving 4 bases between them. Filled out from reference TRBV5-4 and TRBJ1-4, the complete variable domain reads ETGVTQSPTHLIKTRGQQVTLRCSSQSGHNTVSWYQQALGQGPQFIFQYYREEENGRGNFPPRFSGLQFPNYSSELNVNALELDDSALYLCASSLEGTNEKLFFGSGTQLSVL.

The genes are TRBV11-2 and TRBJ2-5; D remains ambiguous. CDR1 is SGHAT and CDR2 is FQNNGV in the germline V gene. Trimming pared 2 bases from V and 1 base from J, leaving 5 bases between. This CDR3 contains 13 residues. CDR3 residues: CASSLTTQETQYF. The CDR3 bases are TGTGCCAGCAGCTTAACGACCCAAGAGACCCAGTACTTC.

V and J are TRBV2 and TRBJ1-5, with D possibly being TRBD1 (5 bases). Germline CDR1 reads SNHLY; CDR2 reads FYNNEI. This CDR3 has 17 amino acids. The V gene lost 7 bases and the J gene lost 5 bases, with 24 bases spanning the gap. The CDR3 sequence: CASNRDWGGFGDQPQHF. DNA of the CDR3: TGTGCCAGCAACCGGGACTGGGGGGGTTTTGGCGATCAGCCCCAGCATTTT. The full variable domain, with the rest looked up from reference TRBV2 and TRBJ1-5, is EPEVTQTPSHQVTQMGQEVILRCVPISNHLYFYWYRQILGQKVEFLVSFYNNEISEKSEIFDDQFSVERPDGSNFTLKIRSTKLEDSAMYFCASNRDWGGFGDQPQHFGDGTRLSIL.

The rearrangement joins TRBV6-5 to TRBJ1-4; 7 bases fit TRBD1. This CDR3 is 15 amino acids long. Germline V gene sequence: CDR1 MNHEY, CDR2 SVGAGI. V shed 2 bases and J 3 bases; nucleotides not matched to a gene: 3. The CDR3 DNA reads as TGTGCCAGCAGTTACCTACAGGGGTCTAATGAAAAACTGTTTTTT. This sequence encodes CASSYLQGSNEKLFF.

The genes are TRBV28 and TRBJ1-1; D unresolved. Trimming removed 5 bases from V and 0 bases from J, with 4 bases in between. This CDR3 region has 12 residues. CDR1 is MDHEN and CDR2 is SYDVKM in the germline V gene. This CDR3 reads CASSRLNTEAFF. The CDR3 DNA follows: TGTGCCAGCAGTCGGTTGAACACTGAAGCTTTCTTT.

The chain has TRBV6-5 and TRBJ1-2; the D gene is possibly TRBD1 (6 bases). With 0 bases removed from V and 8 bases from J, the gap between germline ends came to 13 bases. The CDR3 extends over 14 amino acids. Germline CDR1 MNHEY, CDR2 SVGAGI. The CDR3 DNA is TGTGCCAGCAGTTACTCGGGGGCAGGGGAAGGCTACACCTTC. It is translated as CASSYSGAGEGYTF.

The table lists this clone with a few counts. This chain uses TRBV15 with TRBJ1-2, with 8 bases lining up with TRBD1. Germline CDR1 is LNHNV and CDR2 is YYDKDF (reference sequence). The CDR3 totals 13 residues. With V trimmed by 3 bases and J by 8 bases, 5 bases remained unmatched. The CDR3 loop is CATSSRTGQGYTF. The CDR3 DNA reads TGTGCCACCAGCAGCCGGACAGGGCAAGGCTACACCTTC.

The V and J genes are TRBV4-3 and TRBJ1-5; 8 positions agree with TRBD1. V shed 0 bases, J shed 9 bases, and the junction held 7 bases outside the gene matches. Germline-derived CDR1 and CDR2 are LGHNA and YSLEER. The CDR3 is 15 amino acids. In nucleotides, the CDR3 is TGCGCCAGCAGCCAAGACCGACAGGGGTTTGTGCCCCAGCATTTT. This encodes CASSQDRQGFVPQHF.

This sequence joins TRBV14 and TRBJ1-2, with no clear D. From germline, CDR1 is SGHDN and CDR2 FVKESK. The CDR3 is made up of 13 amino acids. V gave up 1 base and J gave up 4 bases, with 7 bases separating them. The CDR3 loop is CASSQGVIYGYTF. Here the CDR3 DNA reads TGTGCCAGCAGCCAAGGCGTAATCTATGGCTACACCTTC.

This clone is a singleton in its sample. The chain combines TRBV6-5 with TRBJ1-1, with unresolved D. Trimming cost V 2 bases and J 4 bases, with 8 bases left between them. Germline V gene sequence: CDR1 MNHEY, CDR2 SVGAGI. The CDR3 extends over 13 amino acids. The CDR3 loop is CASSYVYLTEAFF. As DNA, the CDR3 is TGTGCCAGCAGTTACGTTTACCTCACTGAAGCTTTCTTT.

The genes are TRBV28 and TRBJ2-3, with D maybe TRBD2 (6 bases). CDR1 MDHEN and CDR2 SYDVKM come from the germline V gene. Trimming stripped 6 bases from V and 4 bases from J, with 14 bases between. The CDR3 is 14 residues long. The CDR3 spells CASRSSGGADTQYF. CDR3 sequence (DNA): TGTGCCAGCAGAAGTAGCGGAGGGGCAGATACGCAGTATTTT. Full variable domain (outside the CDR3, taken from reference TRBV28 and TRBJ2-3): DVKVTQSSRYLVKRTGEKVFLECVQDMDHENMFWYRQDPGLGLRLIYFSYDVKMKEKGDIPEGYSVSREKKERFSLILESASTNQTSMYLCASRSSGGADTQYFGPGTRLTVL.

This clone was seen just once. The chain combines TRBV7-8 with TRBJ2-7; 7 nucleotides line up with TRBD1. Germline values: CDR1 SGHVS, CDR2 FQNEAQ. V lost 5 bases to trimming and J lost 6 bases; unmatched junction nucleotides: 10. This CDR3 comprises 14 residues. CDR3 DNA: TGTGCCAGCAGCCCTTCGACAGGGTCGGGCGAGCAGTACTTC. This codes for CASSPSTGSGEQYF.